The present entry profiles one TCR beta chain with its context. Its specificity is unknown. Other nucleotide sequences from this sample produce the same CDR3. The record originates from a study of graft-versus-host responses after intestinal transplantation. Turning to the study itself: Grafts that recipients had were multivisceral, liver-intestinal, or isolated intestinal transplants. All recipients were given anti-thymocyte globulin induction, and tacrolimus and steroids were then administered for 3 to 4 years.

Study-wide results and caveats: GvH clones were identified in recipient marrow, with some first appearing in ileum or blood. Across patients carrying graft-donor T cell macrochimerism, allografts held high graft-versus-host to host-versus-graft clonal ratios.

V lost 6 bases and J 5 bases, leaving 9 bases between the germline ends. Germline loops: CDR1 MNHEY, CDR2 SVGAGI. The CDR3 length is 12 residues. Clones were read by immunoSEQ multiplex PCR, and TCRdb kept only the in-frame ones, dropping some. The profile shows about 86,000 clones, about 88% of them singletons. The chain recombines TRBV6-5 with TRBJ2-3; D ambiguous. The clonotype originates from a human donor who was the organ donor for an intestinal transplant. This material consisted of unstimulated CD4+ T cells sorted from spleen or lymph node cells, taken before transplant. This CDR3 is CASSPPGDTQYF. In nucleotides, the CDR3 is TGTGCCAGCAGCCCGCCAGGAGATACGCAGTATTTT.